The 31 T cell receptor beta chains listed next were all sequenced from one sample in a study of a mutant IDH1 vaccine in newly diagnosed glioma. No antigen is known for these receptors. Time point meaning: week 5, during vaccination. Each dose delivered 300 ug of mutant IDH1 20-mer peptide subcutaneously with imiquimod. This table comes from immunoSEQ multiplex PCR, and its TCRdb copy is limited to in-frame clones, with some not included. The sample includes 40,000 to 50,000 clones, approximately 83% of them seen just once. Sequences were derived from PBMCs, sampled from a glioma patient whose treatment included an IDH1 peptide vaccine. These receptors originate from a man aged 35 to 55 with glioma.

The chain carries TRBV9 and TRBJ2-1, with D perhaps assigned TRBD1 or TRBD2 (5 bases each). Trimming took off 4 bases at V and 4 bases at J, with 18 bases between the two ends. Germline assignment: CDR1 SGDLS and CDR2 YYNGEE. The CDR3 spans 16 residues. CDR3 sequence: CASSSFGVHRYNEQFF. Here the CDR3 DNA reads TGTGCCAGCAGCTCCTTCGGGGTCCACAGGTACAATGAGCAGTTCTTC.

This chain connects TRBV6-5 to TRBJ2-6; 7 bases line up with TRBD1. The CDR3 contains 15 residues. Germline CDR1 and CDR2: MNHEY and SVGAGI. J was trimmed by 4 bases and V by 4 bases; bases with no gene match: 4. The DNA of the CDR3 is TGTGCCAGCAGTTCAACAGGGGCCGGGGCCAACGTCCTGACTTTC. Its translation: CASSSTGAGANVLTF.

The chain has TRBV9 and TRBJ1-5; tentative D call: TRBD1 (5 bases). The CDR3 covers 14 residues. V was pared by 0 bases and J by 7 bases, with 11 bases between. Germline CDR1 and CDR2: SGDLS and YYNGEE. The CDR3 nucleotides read TGTGCCAGCAGCGTAGCCTCATGGGGCCAGCCCCAGCATTTT. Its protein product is CASSVASWGQPQHF. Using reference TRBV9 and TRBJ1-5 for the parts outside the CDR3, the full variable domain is DSGVTQTPKHLITATGQRVTLRCSPRSGDLSVYWYQQSLDQGLQFLIQYYNGEERAKGNILERFSAQQFPDLHSELNLSSLELGDSALYFCASSVASWGQPQHFGDGTRLSIL.

For the CDR3, the DNA is TGCGCCAGCAGCCTCCTTGGGTTGGGTGGCCGGCAGTACTTC. This translates into CASSLLGLGGRQYF. This chain links TRBV4-1 with TRBJ2-7, with no clear D. This CDR3 is built from 14 residues. The V gene lost 4 bases and the J gene lost 9 bases, with 19 bases spanning the gap. Germline CDR1 is MGHRA and CDR2 is YSYEKL.

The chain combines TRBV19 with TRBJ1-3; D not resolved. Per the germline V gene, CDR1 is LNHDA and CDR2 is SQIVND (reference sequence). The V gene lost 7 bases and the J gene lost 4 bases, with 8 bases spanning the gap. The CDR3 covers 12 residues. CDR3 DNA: TGTGCCAGTATGACGGTAGGAAACACCATATATTTT. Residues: CASMTVGNTIYF.

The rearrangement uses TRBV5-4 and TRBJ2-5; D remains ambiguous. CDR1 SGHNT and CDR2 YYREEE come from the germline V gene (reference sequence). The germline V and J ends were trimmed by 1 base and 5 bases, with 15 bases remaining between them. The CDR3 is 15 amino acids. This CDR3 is CASSLLQVPRETQYF. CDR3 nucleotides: TGTGCCAGCAGCTTGTTGCAGGTCCCAAGGGAGACCCAGTACTTC.

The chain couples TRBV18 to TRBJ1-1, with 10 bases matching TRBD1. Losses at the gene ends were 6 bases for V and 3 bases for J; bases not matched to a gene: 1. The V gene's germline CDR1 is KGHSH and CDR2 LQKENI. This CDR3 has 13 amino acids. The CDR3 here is CASSGTGDTEAFF. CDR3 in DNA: TGTGCCAGCTCCGGGACAGGGGACACTGAAGCTTTCTTT.

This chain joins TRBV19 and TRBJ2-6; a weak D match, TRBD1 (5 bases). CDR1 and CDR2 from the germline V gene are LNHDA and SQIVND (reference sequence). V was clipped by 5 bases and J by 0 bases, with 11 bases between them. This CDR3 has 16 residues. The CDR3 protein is CASSADSFSGANVLTF. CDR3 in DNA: TGTGCCAGTAGTGCCGACAGTTTCTCTGGGGCCAACGTCCTGACTTTC.

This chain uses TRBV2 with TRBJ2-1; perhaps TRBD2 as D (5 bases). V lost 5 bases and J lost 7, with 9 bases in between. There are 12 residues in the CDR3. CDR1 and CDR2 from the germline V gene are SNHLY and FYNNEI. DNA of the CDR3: TGTGCCAGCAGTCTTACTAGGAATGAGCAGTTCTTC. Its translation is CASSLTRNEQFF. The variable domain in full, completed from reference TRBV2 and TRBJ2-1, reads EPEVTQTPSHQVTQMGQEVILRCVPISNHLYFYWYRQILGQKVEFLVSFYNNEISEKSEIFDDQFSVERPDGSNFTLKIRSTKLEDSAMYFCASSLTRNEQFFGPGTRLTVL.

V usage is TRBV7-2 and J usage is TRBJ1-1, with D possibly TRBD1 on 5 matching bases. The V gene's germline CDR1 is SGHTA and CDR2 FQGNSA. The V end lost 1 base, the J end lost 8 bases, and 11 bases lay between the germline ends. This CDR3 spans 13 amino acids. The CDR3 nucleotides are TGTGCCAGCAGCTTAGACGCCGGGACGGAAGCTTTCTTT. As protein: CASSLDAGTEAFF.

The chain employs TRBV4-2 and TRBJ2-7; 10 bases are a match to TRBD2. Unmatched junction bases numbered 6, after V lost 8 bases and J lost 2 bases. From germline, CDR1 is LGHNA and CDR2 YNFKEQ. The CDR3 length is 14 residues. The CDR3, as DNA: TGTGCCAGCGGACCAACTAGCGGGACCTACGAGCAGTACTTC. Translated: CASGPTSGTYEQYF.

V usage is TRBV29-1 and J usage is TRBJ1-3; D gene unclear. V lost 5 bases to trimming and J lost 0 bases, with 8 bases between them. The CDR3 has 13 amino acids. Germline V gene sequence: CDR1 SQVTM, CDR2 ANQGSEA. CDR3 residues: CSVLVFSGNTIYF. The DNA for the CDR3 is TGCAGCGTTTTGGTCTTCTCTGGAAACACCATATATTTT.

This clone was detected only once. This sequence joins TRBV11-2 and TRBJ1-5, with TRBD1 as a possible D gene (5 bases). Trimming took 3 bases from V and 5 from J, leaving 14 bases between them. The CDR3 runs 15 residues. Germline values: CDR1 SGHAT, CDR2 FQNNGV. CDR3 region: CASSFGTGTYQPQHF. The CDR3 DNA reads TGTGCCAGCAGCTTCGGTACAGGAACTTATCAGCCCCAGCATTTT.

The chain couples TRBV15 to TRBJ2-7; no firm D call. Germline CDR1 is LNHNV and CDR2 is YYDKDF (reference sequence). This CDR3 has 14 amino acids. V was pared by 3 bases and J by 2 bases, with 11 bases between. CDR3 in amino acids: CATSSSNTPYEQYF. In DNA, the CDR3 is TGTGCCACCAGCAGTTCGAACACTCCCTACGAGCAGTACTTC.

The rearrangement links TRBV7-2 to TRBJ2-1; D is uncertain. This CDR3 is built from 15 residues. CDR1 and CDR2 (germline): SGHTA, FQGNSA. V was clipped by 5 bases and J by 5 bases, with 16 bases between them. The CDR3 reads CASSDSPAYNNEQFF. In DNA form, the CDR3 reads TGTGCCAGCAGCGACTCGCCGGCTTATAACAATGAGCAGTTCTTC.

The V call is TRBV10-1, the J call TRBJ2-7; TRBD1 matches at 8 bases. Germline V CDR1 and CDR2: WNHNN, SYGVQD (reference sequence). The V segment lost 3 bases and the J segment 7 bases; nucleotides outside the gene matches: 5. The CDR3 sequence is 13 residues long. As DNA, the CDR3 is TGCGCCAGCAGTGAACGGACAGGGTGGGAGCAGTACTTC. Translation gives CASSERTGWEQYF.

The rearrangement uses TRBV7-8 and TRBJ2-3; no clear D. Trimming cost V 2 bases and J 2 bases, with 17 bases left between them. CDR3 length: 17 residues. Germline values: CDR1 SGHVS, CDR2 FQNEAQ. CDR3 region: CASSLYAIGSTTDTQYF. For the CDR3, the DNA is TGTGCCAGCAGCTTATACGCGATTGGGTCTACCACAGATACGCAGTATTTT.

The CDR3 reads CASSGGTSGRREQFF. The CDR3 nucleotides are TGCGCCAGCAGCGGCGGGACTAGCGGGAGGAGGGAGCAGTTCTTC. The V call is TRBV5-1, the J call TRBJ2-1; 15 bases align to TRBD2. This CDR3 spans 15 amino acids. In germline, CDR1 is SGHRS, CDR2 YFSETQ. V shed 4 bases and J 10 bases; nucleotides not matched to a gene: 6.

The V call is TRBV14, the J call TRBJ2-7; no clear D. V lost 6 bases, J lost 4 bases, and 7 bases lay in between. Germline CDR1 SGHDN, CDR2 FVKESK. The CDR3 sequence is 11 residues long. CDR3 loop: CASSMGYEQYF. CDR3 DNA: TGTGCCAGCAGTATGGGATACGAGCAGTACTTC.

The DNA of the CDR3 is TGTGCCAGCAGTGTTTCCTCGAGCTCCTACGAGCAGTACTTC. As protein: CASSVSSSSYEQYF. This sequence joins TRBV2 and TRBJ2-7; D is uncertain. CDR1 and CDR2 (germline): SNHLY, FYNNEI. Trimming took off 4 bases at V and 0 bases at J, with 10 bases between the two ends. The CDR3 covers 14 residues.

The DNA of the CDR3 is TGTGCCAGTAGTATAGCCTTAAGGGGCGAGCAGTTCTTC. The encoded protein is CASSIALRGEQFF. The genes are TRBV19 and TRBJ2-1; D perhaps matches TRBD1 (5 bases). The CDR3 covers 13 residues. CDR1 LNHDA and CDR2 SQIVND come from the germline V gene (reference sequence). The V and J ends lost 1 base and 10 bases respectively, with 11 bases between them.

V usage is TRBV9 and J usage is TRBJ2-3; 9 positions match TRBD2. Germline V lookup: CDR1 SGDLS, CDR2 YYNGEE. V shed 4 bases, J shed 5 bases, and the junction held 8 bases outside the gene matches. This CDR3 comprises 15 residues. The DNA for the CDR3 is TGTGCCAGCAGCCCGGGACTAGCCAATCGAGATACGCAGTATTTT. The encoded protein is CASSPGLANRDTQYF.

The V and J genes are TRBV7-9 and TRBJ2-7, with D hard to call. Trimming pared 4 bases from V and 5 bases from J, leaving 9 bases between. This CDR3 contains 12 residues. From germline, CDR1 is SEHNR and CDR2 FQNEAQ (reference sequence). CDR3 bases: TGTGCCAGCAGCTCCCTGTCGCACGAGCAGTACTTC. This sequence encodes CASSSLSHEQYF.

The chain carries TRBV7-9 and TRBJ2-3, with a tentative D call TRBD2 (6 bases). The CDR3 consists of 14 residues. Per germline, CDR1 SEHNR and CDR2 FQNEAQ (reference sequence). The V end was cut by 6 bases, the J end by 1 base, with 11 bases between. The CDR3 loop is CASSFSGRTDTQYF. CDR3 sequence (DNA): TGTGCCAGCAGTTTTAGCGGTCGCACAGATACGCAGTATTTT.

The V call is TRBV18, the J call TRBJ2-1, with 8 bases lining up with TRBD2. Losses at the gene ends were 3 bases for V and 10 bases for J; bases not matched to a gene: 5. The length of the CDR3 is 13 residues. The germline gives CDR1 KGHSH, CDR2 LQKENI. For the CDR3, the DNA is TGTGCCAGCTCACCTTCCCGGGAGGGGGAGCAGTTCTTC. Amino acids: CASSPSREGEQFF.

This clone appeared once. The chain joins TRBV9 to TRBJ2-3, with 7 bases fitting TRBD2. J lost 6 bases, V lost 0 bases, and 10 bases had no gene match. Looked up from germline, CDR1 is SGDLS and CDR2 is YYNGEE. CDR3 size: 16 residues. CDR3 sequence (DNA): TGTGCCAGCAGCGTAGGCACTAGCGCGTTAAGGGATACGCAGTATTTT. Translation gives CASSVGTSALRDTQYF. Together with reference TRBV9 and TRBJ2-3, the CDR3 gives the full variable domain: DSGVTQTPKHLITATGQRVTLRCSPRSGDLSVYWYQQSLDQGLQFLIQYYNGEERAKGNILERFSAQQFPDLHSELNLSSLELGDSALYFCASSVGTSALRDTQYFGPGTRLTVL.

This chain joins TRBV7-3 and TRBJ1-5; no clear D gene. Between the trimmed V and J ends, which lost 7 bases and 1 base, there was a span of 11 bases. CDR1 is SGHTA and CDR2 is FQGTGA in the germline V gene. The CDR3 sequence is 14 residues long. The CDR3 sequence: CASNTRVSNQPQHF. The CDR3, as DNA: TGTGCCAGCAATACGCGGGTCAGCAATCAGCCCCAGCATTTT. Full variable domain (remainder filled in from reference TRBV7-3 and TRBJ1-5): GAGVSQTPSNKVTEKGKYVELRCDPISGHTALYWYRQSLGQGPEFLIYFQGTGAADDSGLPNDRFFAVRPEGSVSTLKIQRTERGDSAVYLCASNTRVSNQPQHFGDGTRLSIL.

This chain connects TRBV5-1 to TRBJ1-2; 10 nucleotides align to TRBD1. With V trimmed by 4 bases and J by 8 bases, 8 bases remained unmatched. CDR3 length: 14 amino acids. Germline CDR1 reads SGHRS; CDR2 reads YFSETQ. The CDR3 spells CASSVPGQGQGYTF. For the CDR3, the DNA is TGCGCCAGCAGCGTACCGGGACAGGGGCAGGGCTACACCTTC.

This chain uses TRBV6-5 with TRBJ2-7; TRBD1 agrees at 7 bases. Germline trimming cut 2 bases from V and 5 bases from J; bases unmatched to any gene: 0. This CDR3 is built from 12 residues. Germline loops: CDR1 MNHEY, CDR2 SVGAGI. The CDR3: CASSYDRDEQYF. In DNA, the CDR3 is TGTGCCAGCAGTTACGACAGGGACGAGCAGTACTTC.

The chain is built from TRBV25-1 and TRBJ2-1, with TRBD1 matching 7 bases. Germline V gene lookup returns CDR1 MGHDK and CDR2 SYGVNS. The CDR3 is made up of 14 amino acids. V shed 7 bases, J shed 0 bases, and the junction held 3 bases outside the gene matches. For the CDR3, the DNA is TGTGCCAGCACCCGGGACAGCTCCTACAATGAGCAGTTCTTC. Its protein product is CASTRDSSYNEQFF. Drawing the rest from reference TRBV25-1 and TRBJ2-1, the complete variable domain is EADIYQTPRYLVIGTGKKITLECSQTMGHDKMYWYQQDPGMELHLIHYSYGVNSTEKGDLSSESTVSRIRTEHFPLTLESARPSHTSQYLCASTRDSSYNEQFFGPGTRLTVL.

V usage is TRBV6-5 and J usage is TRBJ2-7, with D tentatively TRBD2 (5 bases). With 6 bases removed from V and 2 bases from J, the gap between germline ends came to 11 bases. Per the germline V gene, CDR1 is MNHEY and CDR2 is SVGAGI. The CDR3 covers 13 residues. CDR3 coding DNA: TGTGCCAGCAGAAGGACTCCTACCTACGAGCAGTACTTC. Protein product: CASRRTPTYEQYF.